The source of this T cell receptor beta chain is a study of technical replicates of blood from a few donors. Here immunoSEQ multiplex PCR was the method, and the copy in TCRdb shows in-frame clones only, minus some. Of almost 70,000 clones listed, about nine tenths are singletons. V lost 3 bases and J 10 bases, leaving 13 bases between the germline ends. Germline loops: CDR1 KGHSH, CDR2 LQKENI. The CDR3 length is 14 residues. A single count supports this clone. The sequenced material came from PBMCs. The origin of this receptor is a human donor in good health. Some clones in this sample may be carry-over from other donors' samples. The V call is TRBV18, the J call TRBJ1-6; perhaps TRBD1 as D (5 bases). CDR3 sequence (DNA): TGTGCCAGCTCACCCCAGGGCCCGGAATCACCCCTCCACTTT. It specifies CASSPQGPESPLHF.